This T cell receptor (beta chain) was retrieved from a study of blood T cells in healthy people across ages. The use of a sample-barcoded 5' primer and a J-beta primer mix characterized a second PCR of 7 to 11 cycles. Each CDR3 protein is one row after TCRdb ran MiXCR on the 5' RACE reads. The table lists about 1.5 million distinct CDR3 sequences, approximately 43% of them singletons, with over 3.5% in the top ten. CDR3 length: 15 amino acids. V shed 3 bases and J shed 7 bases, with 19 bases lying between them. Germline CDR1 is SEHNR and CDR2 is FQNEAQ (reference sequence). V gene TRBV7-9 combines with J gene TRBJ2-7, with a weak D call TRBD2 (6 bases). This clonotype was obtained from a woman aged 18-29 years in good health. The sequenced material came from blood. CDR3 sequence: CASSFPRLAHNEQYF. The CDR3 nucleotides are TGTGCCAGCAGCTTTCCTCGGCTAGCGCACAATGAGCAGTACTTC.